The 10 T cell receptor beta chains presented below share a single source sample, sequenced in a study of cytomegalovirus exposure and HLA in healthy donors. PCR primers comprised 60 Vbeta and 13 Jbeta primers. Data came from immunoSEQ multiplex PCR; TCRdb stores just in-frame clones and leaves some out. The table has tens of thousands of clones, around 85% seen once. The source material was PBMCs. The receptors here all came from a woman between 45 and 65 years old in good health and CMV-seronegative.

This rearrangement joins TRBV21-1 to TRBJ2-7; the D call of TRBD1 is as the table states it, not checked on the DNA. TRBV21-1 is tagged as a pseudogene. The CDR3 covers 18 residues. The CDR3 reads CASSKVGAWGQVYYEQYF. Written as DNA, the CDR3 is TGTGCCAGCAGCAAAGTGGGGGCCTGGGGACAGGTTTACTACGAGCAGTACTTC.

This chain uses TRBV25-1 with TRBJ2-5, with 7 bases lining up with TRBD2. The CDR3 has 15 amino acids. V shed 1 base and J 4 bases; nucleotides not matched to a gene: 6. Per germline, CDR1 MGHDK and CDR2 SYGVNS. The CDR3 protein is CASSELGGGPETQYF. As DNA, the CDR3 is TGTGCCAGCAGTGAATTGGGGGGAGGGCCAGAGACCCAGTACTTC.

This sequence joins TRBV7-8 and TRBJ1-2; no clear D. Looked up from germline, CDR1 is SGHVS and CDR2 is FQNEAQ. The V end was cut by 3 bases, the J end by 1 base, with 3 bases between. The CDR3 length is 12 residues. CDR3 DNA: TGTGCCAGCAGCTTTATTAACTATGGCTACACCTTC. It encodes CASSFINYGYTF.

The chain links TRBV15 to TRBJ2-1; tentatively, D is TRBD2 (6 bases). Trimming pared 0 bases from V and 6 bases from J, leaving 12 bases between. This CDR3 has 15 residues. Looked up from germline, CDR1 is LNHNV and CDR2 is YYDKDF (reference sequence). CDR3 sequence reads: CATSRDQLAGNEQFF. CDR3 bases: TGTGCCACCAGCAGAGATCAACTAGCTGGCAATGAGCAGTTCTTC.

This sequence joins TRBV5-6 and TRBJ2-4, with a possible D match to TRBD1 (5 bases). This CDR3 spans 13 amino acids. V was pared by 7 bases and J by 0 bases, with 8 bases between. Germline CDR1 is SGHDT and CDR2 is YYEEEE. The CDR3 loop reads CASCRVAKNIQYF. CDR3 DNA sequence: TGTGCCAGCTGCAGGGTAGCCAAAAACATTCAGTACTTC. Full variable domain (rest looked up from reference TRBV5-6 and TRBJ2-4): DAGVTQSPTHLIKTRGQQVTLRCSPKSGHDTVSWYQQALGQGPQFIFQYYEEEERQRGNFPDRFSGHQFPNYSSELNVNALLLGDSALYLCASCRVAKNIQYFGAGTRLSVL.

CDR3 sequence reads: CASSLEGGEEKLFF. For the CDR3, the DNA is TGTGCCAGCAGCTTGGAAGGGGGCGAGGAAAAACTGTTTTTT. The chain couples TRBV5-6 to TRBJ1-4, with 7 bases matching TRBD1. The V and J ends lost 0 bases and 8 bases, in that order; junction bases with no gene match: 4. CDR1 is SGHDT and CDR2 is YYEEEE in the germline V gene. The CDR3 length is 14 residues.

This rearrangement joins TRBV5-4 to TRBJ1-6; the match to TRBD1 covers 7 bases. V shed 5 bases, J shed 3 bases, and the junction held 2 bases outside the gene matches. Germline V gene data show CDR1 as SGHNT and CDR2 as YYREEE (reference sequence). This CDR3 is built from 14 residues. Here the CDR3 reads CASSRDSYNSPLHF. The CDR3 bases are TGTGCCAGCAGTCGGGACAGCTATAATTCACCCCTCCACTTT.

The gene calls are TRBV6-1 and TRBJ2-3; a possible D gene is TRBD1 (5 bases). Trimming removed 9 bases from V and 0 bases from J, with 13 bases in between. The CDR3 consists of 14 residues. From germline, CDR1 is MNHNS and CDR2 SASEGT. The CDR3: CASWKGRSTDTQYF. Written as DNA, the CDR3 is TGTGCCAGTTGGAAGGGGCGGAGCACAGATACGCAGTATTTT.

The chain has TRBV9 and TRBJ2-3; 9 nucleotides line up with TRBD1. Germline CDR1 SGDLS, CDR2 YYNGEE. J was trimmed by 4 bases and V by 4 bases; bases with no gene match: 10. The CDR3 runs 16 residues. The DNA for the CDR3 is TGTGCCAGCAGCACCCAAGACAGGGGGTTCGCAGATACGCAGTATTTT. Translating it yields CASSTQDRGFADTQYF.

V gene TRBV4-1 combines with J gene TRBJ1-2; D is perhaps TRBD1 (5 bases). Trimming stripped 0 bases from V and 2 bases from J, with 13 bases between. This CDR3 has 16 residues. Germline V lookup: CDR1 MGHRA, CDR2 YSYEKL. The CDR3 nucleotides read TGCGCCAGCAGCCAAGAAAGTGGGGGGGAAAACTATGGCTACACCTTC. Amino acids: CASSQESGGENYGYTF.